The 6 T cell receptor beta chains presented below share a single source sample, sequenced in a study of cytomegalovirus exposure and HLA in healthy donors. PCR was performed using 60 Vbeta and 13 Jbeta primers. TCRdb's copy holds only in-frame clones and misses some; the assay was immunoSEQ multiplex PCR. Among about 140,000 clones, 76% were seen once, and the ten largest hold 1.5% to 2%. The specimen was PBMCs. The source of these receptors is a man aged 35 to 55 in good health and CMV-seronegative.

J is TRBJ2-1 and V is TRBV5-1, with D tentatively TRBD1 (5 bases). The CDR3 contains 15 residues. In germline, CDR1 is SGHRS, CDR2 YFSETQ. Trimming cost V 3 bases and J 8 bases, with 18 bases left between them. In nucleotides, the CDR3 is TGCGCCAGCAGCTCAATAGGGGTTACCCCCGATGAGCAGTTCTTC. Its protein is CASSSIGVTPDEQFF.

This rearrangement joins TRBV19 to TRBJ1-4; no clear D. V gave up 1 base and J gave up 0 bases, with 6 bases separating them. CDR3 length: 15 amino acids. Germline CDR1 reads LNHDA; CDR2 reads SQIVND (reference sequence). The CDR3 reads CASSIAGTTNEKLFF. The CDR3 region has the DNA TGTGCCAGTAGTATAGCCGGGACAACTAATGAAAAACTGTTTTTT.

This clone was picked up a small number of times. J is TRBJ1-4 and V is TRBV4-1; D gene unclear. V was pared by 3 bases and J by 8 bases, with 4 bases between. Germline CDR1 reads MGHRA; CDR2 reads YSYEKL. The CDR3 loop spans 11 amino acids. The CDR3 DNA follows: TGCGCCAGCAGCCACGGGGAAAAACTGTTTTTT. This codes for CASSHGEKLFF.

V gene TRBV5-1 combines with J gene TRBJ2-7, with 7 positions matching TRBD2. CDR3 length: 16 amino acids. The V gene's germline CDR1 is SGHRS and CDR2 YFSETQ. Trimming at V came to 1 base and at J to 0 bases, leaving 7 bases not matched to a gene. The CDR3 sequence is CASSLSSGGSSYEQYF. The DNA for the CDR3 is TGCGCCAGCAGCTTGTCGTCCGGGGGGAGCTCCTACGAGCAGTACTTC.

The rearrangement links TRBV4-1 to TRBJ2-1, with 12 nucleotides matching TRBD2. The CDR3 sequence is 18 residues long. Germline V gene sequence: CDR1 MGHRA, CDR2 YSYEKL. Losses at the gene ends were 3 bases for V and 2 bases for J; bases not matched to a gene: 8. CDR3 DNA: TGCGCCAGCAGCCACCCCACAGGACTAGCGGGACCCTACAATGAGCAGTTCTTC. The encoded protein is CASSHPTGLAGPYNEQFF.

The chain links TRBV7-2 to TRBJ2-1; D is possibly TRBD2 (5 bases). Trimming pared 4 bases from V and 4 bases from J, leaving 14 bases between. Germline CDR1 reads SGHTA; CDR2 reads FQGNSA. The CDR3 totals 15 residues. The CDR3, as DNA: TGTGCCAGCAGCTCGCGGGCGGAGTATTACAATGAGCAGTTCTTC. Encoded protein: CASSSRAEYYNEQFF.